The clone carrying this T cell receptor beta chain was detected a few times. Antigen unknown. The data were obtained in a study of response to subunit inactivated influenza vaccine. Overall study findings and caveats: Authors suggested each seasonal flu vaccination may recruit only limited numbers of new T cells.

Via MiXCR, TCRdb re-called the RT-PCR reads, giving one row per CDR3 protein. The table shows about 520,000 distinct CDR3 sequences, with roughly 7.6% occurring only once. Germline assignment: CDR1 MNHNY and CDR2 SVGAGI (reference sequence). The V end lost 6 bases, the J end lost 6 bases, and 12 bases lay between the germline ends. The CDR3 loop spans 12 amino acids. This chain uses TRBV6-6 with TRBJ2-7; possibly TRBD2 for D (6 bases). This TCR came from a man in his fifties or sixties who received an inactivated influenza vaccine. Here the sequenced sample was PBMCs from blood, taken about 24 months after vaccination. The CDR3 DNA is TGTGCCAGCAGGGAGGGCCCCATCGAGCAGTACTTC. Encoded protein: CASREGPIEQYF.